These T cell receptor beta chains were read from a single sample in a study of Ad26.COV2.S vaccination and SARS-CoV-2 variants. The protocol was immunoSEQ multiplex PCR, while the TCRdb copy is restricted to in-frame clones and leaves out a portion. This table holds approximately 400,000 clones, around 92% found once. Material: peripheral blood, obtained after recovery from COVID-19. The receptor set was obtained from a human donor who had recovered from COVID-19. Each CDR3 is given with its conserved first and last residue.

V: TRBV5-4
J: TRBJ2-7
length: 13
CDR3: CASSPNRAYEQYF

V: TRBV2
J: TRBJ2-7
length: 13
CDR3: CASSYGLAAEQYF

V: TRBV30
J: TRBJ1-2
length: 14
CDR3: CAWSPLSAHYGYTF

V: TRBV5-1
J: TRBJ1-1
length: 14
CDR3: CASSLSGPNTEAFF

V: TRBV6-1
J: TRBJ1-3
length: 17
CDR3: CASSVSSDRVDGDTIYF

V: TRBV10-3
J: TRBJ1-5
length: 14
CDR3: CATRNGGDEQPQHF

V: TRBV2
J: TRBJ1-5
length: 14
CDR3: CASSEDRGGQPQHF

V: TRBV13
J: TRBJ2-7
length: 15
CDR3: CASSKGTPSPYEQYF

V: TRBV9
J: TRBJ2-1
length: 15
CDR3: CASSSASGGANEQFF

V: TRBV5-1
J: TRBJ2-3
length: 15
CDR3: CASSSGLAGTDTQYF

V: TRBV4-2
J: TRBJ1-2
length: 16
CDR3: CASSQDVKGPNYGYTF

V: TRBV19
J: TRBJ2-7
length: 16
CDR3: CASSIGLAGDSYEQYF

V: TRBV6-5
J: TRBJ1-2
length: 11
CDR3: CASTGMGGYTF

V: TRBV12-3/TRBV12-4
J: TRBJ1-2
length: 12
CDR3: CASNTNRNGYTF

V: TRBV6-1
J: TRBJ1-1
length: 14
CDR3: CASSELGSVTEAFF

V: TRBV6-6
J: TRBJ1-5
length: 15
CDR3: CASSYAGRSNQPQHF

V: TRBV6-6
J: TRBJ2-7
length: 14
CDR3: CASSRALGIHEQYF

V: TRBV5-1
J: TRBJ1-4
length: 14
CDR3: CASSGGGGHEKLFF

V: TRBV9
J: TRBJ1-3
length: 15
CDR3: CASSPLGGHGNTIYF

V: TRBV7-7
J: TRBJ2-7
length: 13
CDR3: CASSLDSSGEQYF

V: TRBV5-8
J: TRBJ2-5
length: 12
CDR3: CASSWTGGTQYF

V: TRBV6-6
J: TRBJ2-5
length: 16
CDR3: CASSYSGQGAQETQYF

V: TRBV4-1
J: TRBJ2-1
length: 16
CDR3: CASSQKVRGGPGEQFF

V: TRBV24-1
J: TRBJ2-5
length: 13
CDR3: CATSDHLVETQYF

V: TRBV5-3
J: TRBJ1-5
length: 18
CDR3: CARSFPFSGNGDNQPQHF

V: TRBV6-2/TRBV6-3
J: TRBJ1-6
length: 18
CDR3: CASSYAQGLSSYNSPLHF

V: TRBV18
J: TRBJ2-5
length: 17
CDR3: CASSPPIGSGTQETQYF

V: TRBV6-5
J: TRBJ2-7
length: 15
CDR3: CASSFGLAGSYEQYF

V: TRBV6-5
J: TRBJ2-3
length: 11
CDR3: CASSLSDTQYF

V: TRBV10-3
J: TRBJ2-3
length: 15
CDR3: CAIGGSGGPSDTQYF

V: TRBV6-4
J: TRBJ1-2
length: 16
CDR3: CASSAGSGQPTNGYTF

V: TRBV14
J: TRBJ2-7
length: 15
CDR3: CASSQGTGYYYEQYF

V: TRBV9
J: TRBJ1-2
length: 13
CDR3: CASSVSSRGGYTF

V: TRBV7-8
J: TRBJ1-5
length: 16
CDR3: CASSQHDRALNQPQHF

V: TRBV5-5
J: TRBJ1-5
length: 14
CDR3: CASSLLSDNQPQHF

V: TRBV5-1
J: TRBJ2-7
length: 12
CDR3: CASSLKGGEQYF

V: TRBV29-1
J: TRBJ1-1
length: 16
CDR3: CSGRGAMGFMNTEAFF

V: TRBV27
J: TRBJ1-6
length: 15
CDR3: CASSARVSYNSPLHF

V: TRBV6-4
J: TRBJ1-6
length: 13
CDR3: CASSEARNSPLHF

V: TRBV19
J: TRBJ1-2
length: 16
CDR3: CASSKVSSYERASYTF

V: TRBV7-9
J: TRBJ1-1
length: 13
CDR3: CASSRQGQTEAFF